A single sample is the source of the 14 T cell receptor beta chains below, sequenced in a study of early T cells in non-severe SARS-CoV-2 infection. TCRdb reanalysed the 5' RACE reads using MiXCR and keeps one entry per CDR3 protein. This sample yields 65,000 to 90,000 distinct CDR3 sequences, of which 10% to 15% are seen a single time; 3.5% to 5.5% belongs to the top ten. Sample: whole blood. Receptor source: an adult who was a healthcare worker with PCR-confirmed SARS-CoV-2 infection or an uninfected control (not recorded which).

There are a few counts of this clonotype. This chain links TRBV7-2 with TRBJ2-2; 9 bases align to TRBD1. V gave up 2 bases and J gave up 6 bases; unmatched junction bases: 31. The CDR3 totals 24 residues. CDR1 is SGHTA and CDR2 is FQGNSA in the germline V gene. CDR3 residues: CASSLWPFDGTGTGLLILAGELFF. The CDR3 DNA follows: TGTGCCAGCAGCTTATGGCCATTTGACGGGACAGGGACGGGCCTTTTGATTTTAGCCGGGGAGCTGTTTTTT.

Only a few counts were recorded for this clonotype. V gene TRBV30 combines with J gene TRBJ2-3; D is possibly TRBD1 (5 bases). Trimming took 3 bases from V and 0 from J, leaving 16 bases between them. CDR3 length equals 16 residues. CDR1 GTSNPN and CDR2 SVGIG come from the germline V gene (reference sequence). The CDR3 DNA follows: TGTGCCTGGAGCGCTTACCAGGGTTTGAGCACAGATACGCAGTATTTT. Its translation is CAWSAYQGLSTDTQYF.

This clonotype was detected a few times. This sequence joins TRBV10-3 and TRBJ2-5; the match to TRBD1 covers 8 bases. CDR3 length equals 14 residues. V dropped 10 bases and J dropped 5; count of bases not matched to a gene: 12. Germline V gives CDR1 ENHRY, CDR2 SYGVKD. The CDR3 DNA sequence: TGTGCCACCAGGGGGACAGGAGGTCTCGAGACCCAGTACTTC. Amino acids: CATRGTGGLETQYF.

This chain uses TRBV10-3 with TRBJ1-4; D possibly corresponds to TRBD1 (5 bases). The CDR3 sequence is 14 residues long. Germline V lookup: CDR1 ENHRY, CDR2 SYGVKD. V lost 6 bases to trimming and J lost 3 bases, with 11 bases between them. CDR3 sequence (DNA): TGTGCCATCAGGGAAGGGGCATCTAATGAAAAACTGTTTTTT. This gives the protein CAIREGASNEKLFF.

The genes are TRBV28 and TRBJ2-5; D gene unclear. The length of the CDR3 is 12 residues. V was trimmed by 5 bases and J by 7 bases, leaving 11 bases between them. The germline V gene has CDR1 MDHEN and CDR2 SYDVKM. The CDR3: CASSLSLGTQYF. CDR3 nucleotide sequence: TGTGCCAGCAGTCTGTCGCTCGGGACCCAGTACTTC.

At least ten counts were recorded for this clonotype. CDR3 residues: CASLGQGGPGANVLTF. The CDR3 DNA reads as TGTGCCAGCTTGGGACAGGGGGGGCCTGGGGCCAACGTCCTGACTTTC. The chain employs TRBV12-3 or TRBV12-4 and TRBJ2-6; 11 bases align to TRBD1. This CDR3 has 16 amino acids. V was clipped by 8 bases and J by 2 bases; unmatched bases: 5.

This clonotype has a handful of counts. This rearrangement joins TRBV29-1 to TRBJ1-2, with 9 bases aligning to TRBD1. CDR1 and CDR2 (germline): SQVTM, ANQGSEA. The CDR3 runs 13 residues. CDR3 protein: CSADPDRGGGYTF. DNA for the CDR3: TGCAGTGCCGACCCTGACAGGGGGGGCGGCTACACCTTC.

This clonotype has ten or more counts. The chain combines TRBV20-1 with TRBJ2-1; weak D call: TRBD1 (6 bases). The ends were cut back, 6 bases at V and 0 bases at J, with 15 bases in the middle. Germline V gene lookup returns CDR1 DFQATT and CDR2 SNEGSKA (reference sequence). The CDR3 length is 15 residues. DNA for the CDR3: TGCAGTGCCAGCCCAGGGGCCCTCTCCTACAATGAGCAGTTCTTC. It yields the protein CSASPGALSYNEQFF.

The V gene is TRBV6-1, the J gene TRBJ2-6, with 7 bases aligning to TRBD2. The CDR3 loop spans 17 amino acids. CDR1 and CDR2 (germline): MNHNS, SASEGT. V lost 7 bases and J lost 1; bases outside the gene matches: 10. CDR3 sequence reads: CASTRAGVVSGANVLTF. CDR3 nucleotides: TGTGCCAGCACCCGGGCGGGGGTCGTTTCTGGGGCCAACGTCCTGACTTTC.

The V call is TRBV6-5, the J call TRBJ2-6; D is unresolved. Germline V gene sequence: CDR1 MNHEY, CDR2 SVGAGI. The CDR3 runs to 16 residues. V was pared by 6 bases and J by 0 bases, with 12 bases between. The CDR3 DNA is TGTGCCAGCAGCGCTCAGGTGACCTCTGGGGCCAACGTCCTGACTTTC. Translated, it gives CASSAQVTSGANVLTF.

The chain uses TRBV27 and TRBJ2-2; the match to TRBD1 covers 8 bases. The CDR3 covers 16 residues. CDR1 is MNHEY, CDR2 SMNVEV, per germline (reference sequence). V was clipped by 4 bases and J by 5 bases; unmatched bases: 9. DNA of the CDR3: TGTGCCAGCAGTTCTCCGGACAGGGTGGGGACCGGGGAGCTGTTTTTT. Amino acid sequence: CASSSPDRVGTGELFF.

This clonotype was recorded a few times. The chain links TRBV2 to TRBJ2-1; 8 bases line up with TRBD1. CDR3 size: 14 residues. Per the germline V gene, CDR1 is SNHLY and CDR2 is FYNNEI. The J segment lost 5 bases and the V segment lost 6 bases, leaving 6 bases of the junction unmatched. CDR3 residues: CASSGDRTNNEQFF. The DNA of the CDR3 is TGTGCCAGCAGCGGGGACAGGACCAACAATGAGCAGTTCTTC.

There are many counts of this clonotype. This sequence joins TRBV5-1 and TRBJ1-5; D remains unclear. Germline lookup yields CDR1 SGHRS and CDR2 YFSETQ. V was cut by 0 bases and J by 2 bases, with 9 bases left in between. CDR3 length: 15 residues. The CDR3 sequence is CASSLAGGGNQPQHF. In DNA form, the CDR3 reads TGCGCCAGCAGCTTGGCCGGCGGGGGCAATCAGCCCCAGCATTTT. Full variable domain (missing parts from reference TRBV5-1 and TRBJ1-5): KAGVTQTPRYLIKTRGQQVTLSCSPISGHRSVSWYQQTPGQGLQFLFEYFSETQRNKGNFPGRFSGRQFSNSRSEMNVSTLELGDSALYLCASSLAGGGNQPQHFGDGTRLSIL.

This clonotype came up many times. V usage is TRBV2 and J usage is TRBJ1-5; D call uncertain. CDR3 length: 12 amino acids. Germline V gene data show CDR1 as SNHLY and CDR2 as FYNNEI. Trimming took 6 bases from V and 7 from J, leaving 10 bases between them. CDR3 nucleotide sequence: TGTGCCAGCAGAAAATTAACCCAGCCCCAGCATTTT. Translated, it gives CASRKLTQPQHF.